This passage covers 8 T cell receptor beta chains from one sample sequenced in a study of tumor and adjacent non-tumor tissue in lung cancer. This sample's RNA came from whole unsorted tissue. This non-tumor lung sample came from over 3 cm beyond the tumor edge. The library came from three nested PCR rounds adapted from ARM-PCR protocols. From the multiplex PCR reads, TCRdb called clonotypes with MiXCR, one entry per CDR3 protein. The sample consists of 70,000 to 95,000 distinct CDR3 sequences, approximately 82% of them appearing once. The sequencing sample was made of distant non-tumor lung tissue. These TCRs come from a man aged 70-80 years with non-small cell lung cancer.

A remark on this clonotype: At one end the junction does not follow the germline gene, possibly because of a read error. V and J are TRBV5-6 and TRBJ2-2; 7 bases map to TRBD1. Germline CDR1 reads SGHDT; CDR2 reads YYEEEE. The CDR3 contains 16 residues. Here the CDR3 reads CASNLTWQGVTGELFF. CDR3 coding DNA: TGTGCCAGCAACTTGACATGGCAGGGGGTCACCGGGGAGCTGTTTTTT.

For this clonotype: The germline gene is not matched at one end of the junction; a read error may be the cause. The chain recombines TRBV12-5 with TRBJ1-5; 7 bases agree with TRBD1. The CDR3 loop spans 13 amino acids. Germline lookup yields CDR1 LGHNT and CDR2 FRNRAP. The CDR3 reads CVSAPDRNQSQHF. As DNA, the CDR3 is TGTGTTAGTGCCCCGGACAGGAATCAGTCCCAGCATTTT.

The sample holds one count of this clonotype. The V gene is TRBV9, the J gene TRBJ2-5; the match to TRBD1 covers 11 bases. The CDR3 spans 15 residues. Germline trimming cut 0 bases from V and 4 bases from J; bases unmatched to any gene: 2. CDR1 and CDR2 (germline): SGDLS, YYNGEE. CDR3: CASSVGTGGPETQYF. Written as DNA, the CDR3 is TGTGCCAGCAGCGTAGGGACAGGGGGCCCAGAGACCCAGTACTTC.

The chain joins TRBV20-1 to TRBJ2-5; tentative D call: TRBD1 (5 bases). CDR3 length: 12 amino acids. Germline V gene lookup returns CDR1 DFQATT and CDR2 SNEGSKA (reference sequence). Here the CDR3 DNA reads TGCGGTGTTAGACCCAGGGCAGAGACCCAGTACTTC. The encoded protein is CGVRPRAETQYF.

This clonotype occurred a few times. A junction end diverges from the germline sequence, so it may reflect a read error. V and J are TRBV14 and TRBJ2-5; 7 bases fit TRBD2. CDR3 size: 11 residues. CDR1 and CDR2 from the germline V gene are SGHDN and FVKESK. The DNA for the CDR3 is TGTGCCAGCACCCAAGCGGGGATCCAGTATTTC. Encoded protein: CASTQAGIQYF.

This clonotype has ten or more counts. The rearrangement joins TRBV6-1 to TRBJ1-6, with a tentative D call TRBD1 (6 bases). The CDR3 contains 15 residues. With 7 bases removed from V and 9 bases from J, the gap between germline ends came to 19 bases. Germline-derived CDR1 and CDR2 are MNHNS and SASEGT. CDR3 amino acids: CASNPQGKGGSPLHF. The CDR3 DNA is TGTGCCAGCAATCCACAGGGAAAAGGAGGTTCACCCCTCCACTTT.

A remark on this clonotype: Relative to the germline gene, one junction end is altered; a read error may explain this. The V and J genes are TRBV7-8 and TRBJ2-2; D is unresolved. CDR1 and CDR2 from the germline V gene are SGHVS and FQNEAQ. CDR3 length equals 15 residues. The CDR3 coding sequence is TGTGCCAGCAGCTTAGCTTCGGTCAACACCGGAGAGCTGTTTTTT. It specifies CASSLASVNTGELFF.

This clonotype ranks as medium-sized. The chain is built from TRBV6-1 and TRBJ2-1, with D hard to call. From germline, CDR1 is MNHNS and CDR2 SASEGT. The V and J ends lost 7 bases and 7 bases respectively, with 14 bases between them. This CDR3 has 13 amino acids. DNA for the CDR3: TGTGCCAGCAATGTCTGGGGAAAGAATGAGCAGTTCTTC. Encoded protein: CASNVWGKNEQFF.